The rows below give T cell receptor beta chains drawn from one sample of a study of T cells in Graves' hyperthyroidism and ophthalmopathy. MiXCR, run by TCRdb on the multiplex PCR reads, gives a single entry per CDR3 protein. The sample holds a few hundred thousand distinct CDR3 sequences, about 17% seen once. Sequenced sample: blood. Receptors originate from an older woman with Graves' ophthalmopathy. Each CDR3 is given with its conserved first and last residue. The D gene is left open where the match is weak. Part of the rows lack a size; the others show once, few, many or a class for expanded clones.

D gene,clone size,V gene,J gene,CDR3 protein,CDR3 DNA
.,many,TRBV24-1,TRBJ1-5,CATSESDRWVYQPQHF,TGTGCCACCAGTGAATCCGACAGATGGGTCTATCAGCCCCAGCATTTT
.,.,TRBV4-3,TRBJ2-1,CASSQVHRVDEQFF,TGCGCCAGCAGCCAGGTACACAGGGTGGATGAGCAGTTCTTC
TRBD1,.,TRBV27,TRBJ2-1,CASSSGQGLGEQFF,TGTGCCAGCAGTTCGGGACAGGGATTGGGTGAGCAGTTCTTC
TRBD1,.,TRBV5-1,TRBJ1-4,CASGETGSNEKLFF,TGCGCCAGCGGGGAGACAGGGTCCAATGAAAAACTGTTTTTT
TRBD1,.,TRBV18,TRBJ1-4,CASSTGQLFNEKLFF,TGTGCCAGCTCAACGGGACAGCTTTTTAATGAAAAACTGTTTTTT
.,many,TRBV5-1,TRBJ1-2,CASSLESSLGQQYGYTF,TGCGCCAGCAGCTTGGAGTCCTCGTTGGGTCAACAGTATGGCTACACCTTC
.,many,TRBV27,TRBJ2-3,CASSWYGRAIDTQYF,TGTGCCAGCAGTTGGTACGGAAGGGCAATAGATACGCAGTATTTT
TRBD2,.,TRBV3-1,TRBJ2-1,CASSPPGLGWEQFF,TGTGCCAGCAGTCCTCCGGGACTAGGGTGGGAGCAGTTCTTC
.,many,TRBV7-8,TRBJ2-7,CASSSPGARAAYYEQYF,TGTGCCAGCAGCTCCCCGGGGGCGAGAGCAGCGTACTACGAGCAGTACTTC
.,many,TRBV6-2/TRBV6-3,TRBJ2-5,CASSYSVRSQETQYF,TGTGCCAGCAGTTACTCCGTCCGGAGTCAAGAGACCCAGTACTTC
.,few,TRBV6-2/TRBV6-3,TRBJ1-5,CASPGGDSNQPQHF,TGTGCCAGCCCCGGGGGGGATAGCAATCAGCCCCAGCATTTT
.,many,TRBV3-1,TRBJ2-1,CASSLGAVNEQFF,TGTGCCAGCAGCCTTGGGGCCGTCAATGAGCAGTTCTTC
.,many,TRBV20-1,TRBJ1-2,CSAALLFGTIGGYTF,TGCAGTGCCGCCCTCCTATTTGGGACAATCGGCGGCTACACCTTC
.,once,TRBV6-5,TRBJ2-7,CASSYSRGGTYEQYF,TGTGCCAGCAGTTACTCGAGGGGCGGAACCTACGAGCAGTACTTC